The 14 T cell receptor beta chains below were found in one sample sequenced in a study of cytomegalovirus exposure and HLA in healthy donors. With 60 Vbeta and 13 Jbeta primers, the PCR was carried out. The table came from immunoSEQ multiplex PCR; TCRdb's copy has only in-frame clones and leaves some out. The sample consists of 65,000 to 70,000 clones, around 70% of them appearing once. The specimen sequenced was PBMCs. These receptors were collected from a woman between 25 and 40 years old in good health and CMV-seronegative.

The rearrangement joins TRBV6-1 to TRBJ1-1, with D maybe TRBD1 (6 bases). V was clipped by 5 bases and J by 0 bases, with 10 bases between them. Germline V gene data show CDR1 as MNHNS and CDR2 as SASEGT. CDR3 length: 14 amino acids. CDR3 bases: TGTGCCAGCAGTAAGGGGGGGCTGAACACTGAAGCTTTCTTT. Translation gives CASSKGGLNTEAFF.

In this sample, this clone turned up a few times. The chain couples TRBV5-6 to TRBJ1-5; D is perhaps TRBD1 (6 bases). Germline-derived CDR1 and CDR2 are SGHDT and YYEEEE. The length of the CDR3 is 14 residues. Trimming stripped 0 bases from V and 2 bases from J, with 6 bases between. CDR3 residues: CASSLAGGNQPQHF. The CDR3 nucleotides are TGTGCCAGCAGCTTGGCAGGGGGCAATCAGCCCCAGCATTTT.

Written as DNA, the CDR3 is TGTGCCAGCAGTTTATGGGAGGGCCGGGGCACTGAAGCTTTCTTT. Protein sequence: CASSLWEGRGTEAFF. The chain employs TRBV28 and TRBJ1-1; unclear D gene. Looked up from germline, CDR1 is MDHEN and CDR2 is SYDVKM. V lost 0 bases and J lost 4, with 12 bases in between. This CDR3 contains 15 residues. Full variable domain (remainder filled in from reference TRBV28 and TRBJ1-1): DVKVTQSSRYLVKRTGEKVFLECVQDMDHENMFWYRQDPGLGLRLIYFSYDVKMKEKGDIPEGYSVSREKKERFSLILESASTNQTSMYLCASSLWEGRGTEAFFGQGTRLTVV.

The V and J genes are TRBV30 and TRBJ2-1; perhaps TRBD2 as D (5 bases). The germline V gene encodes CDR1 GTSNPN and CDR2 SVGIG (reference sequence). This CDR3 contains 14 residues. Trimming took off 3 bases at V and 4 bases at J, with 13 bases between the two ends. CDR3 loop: CAWRGSGVYNEQFF. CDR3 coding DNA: TGTGCCTGGAGGGGGAGTGGGGTGTACAATGAGCAGTTCTTC.

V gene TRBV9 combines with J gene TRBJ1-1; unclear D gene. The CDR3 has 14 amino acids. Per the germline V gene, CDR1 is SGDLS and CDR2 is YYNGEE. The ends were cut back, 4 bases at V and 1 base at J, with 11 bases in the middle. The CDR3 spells CASSPRHSNTEAFF. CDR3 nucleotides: TGTGCCAGCAGCCCAAGACACTCGAACACTGAAGCTTTCTTT.

CDR3 amino acids: CASSDRQGYNSPLHF. CDR3 in DNA: TGTGCCAGCAGTGATCGACAGGGATATAATTCACCCCTCCACTTT. The V and J genes are TRBV2 and TRBJ1-6, with 7 bases identical to TRBD1. Looked up from germline, CDR1 is SNHLY and CDR2 is FYNNEI. V lost 3 bases, J lost 4 bases, and 3 bases stayed unmatched. The CDR3 spans 15 residues.

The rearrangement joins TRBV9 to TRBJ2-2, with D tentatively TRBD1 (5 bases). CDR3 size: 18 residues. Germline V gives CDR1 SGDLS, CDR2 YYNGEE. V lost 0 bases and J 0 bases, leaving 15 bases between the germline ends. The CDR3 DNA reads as TGTGCCAGCAGCGTAGTACAGGTTACCTCCGCGAACACCGGGGAGCTGTTTTTT. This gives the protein CASSVVQVTSANTGELFF.

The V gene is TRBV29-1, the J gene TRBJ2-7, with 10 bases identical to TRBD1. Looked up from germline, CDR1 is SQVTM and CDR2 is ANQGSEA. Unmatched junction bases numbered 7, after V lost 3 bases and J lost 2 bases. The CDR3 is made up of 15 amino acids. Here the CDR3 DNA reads TGCAGCGTTGAGGTTGGGACAGGGGCCACCTACGAGCAGTACTTC. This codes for CSVEVGTGATYEQYF.

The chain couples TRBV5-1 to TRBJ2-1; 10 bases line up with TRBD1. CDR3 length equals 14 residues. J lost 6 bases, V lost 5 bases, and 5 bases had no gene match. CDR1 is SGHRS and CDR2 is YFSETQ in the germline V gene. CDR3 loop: CASRADRGRNEQFF. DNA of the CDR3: TGCGCCAGCAGAGCCGACAGGGGGCGCAATGAGCAGTTCTTC.

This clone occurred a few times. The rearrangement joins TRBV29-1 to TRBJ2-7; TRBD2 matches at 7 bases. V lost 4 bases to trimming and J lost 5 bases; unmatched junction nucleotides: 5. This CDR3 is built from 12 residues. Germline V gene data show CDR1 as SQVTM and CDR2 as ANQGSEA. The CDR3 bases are TGCAGCGTTGCAGCGGGGTTCAACGAGCAGTACTTC. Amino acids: CSVAAGFNEQYF.

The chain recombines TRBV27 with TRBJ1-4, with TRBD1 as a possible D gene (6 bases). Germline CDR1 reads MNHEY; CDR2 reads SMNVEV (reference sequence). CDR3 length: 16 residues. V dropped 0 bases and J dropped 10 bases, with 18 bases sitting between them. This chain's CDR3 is CASSLSGLGALGKLFF. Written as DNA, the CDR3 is TGTGCCAGCAGTTTATCCGGGTTGGGGGCGCTCGGAAAACTGTTTTTT. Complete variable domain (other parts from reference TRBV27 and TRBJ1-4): EAQVTQNPRYLITVTGKKLTVTCSQNMNHEYMSWYRQDPGLGLRQIYYSMNVEVTDKGDVPEGYKVSRKEKRNFPLILESPSPNQTSLYFCASSLSGLGALGKLFFGSGTQLSVL.

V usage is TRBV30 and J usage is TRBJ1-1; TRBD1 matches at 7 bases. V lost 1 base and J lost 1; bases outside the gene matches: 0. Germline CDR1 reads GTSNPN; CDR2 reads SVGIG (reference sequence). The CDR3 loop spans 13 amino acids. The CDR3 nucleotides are TGTGCCTGGAGTGAGGGGGCGAACACTGAAGCTTTCTTT. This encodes CAWSEGANTEAFF.

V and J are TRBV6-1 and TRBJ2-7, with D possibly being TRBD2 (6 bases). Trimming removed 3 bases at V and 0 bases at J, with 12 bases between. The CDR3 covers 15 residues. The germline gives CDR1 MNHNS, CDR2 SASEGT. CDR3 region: CASSEGTSSSYEQYF. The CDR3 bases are TGTGCCAGCAGTGAGGGGACTTCAAGCTCCTACGAGCAGTACTTC.

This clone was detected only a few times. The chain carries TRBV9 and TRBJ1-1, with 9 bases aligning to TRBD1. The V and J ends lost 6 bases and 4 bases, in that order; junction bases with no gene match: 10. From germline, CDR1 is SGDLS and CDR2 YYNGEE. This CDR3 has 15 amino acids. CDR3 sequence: CASTGTGTFGTEAFF. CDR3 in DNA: TGTGCCAGCACCGGGACAGGGACGTTCGGCACTGAAGCTTTCTTT.